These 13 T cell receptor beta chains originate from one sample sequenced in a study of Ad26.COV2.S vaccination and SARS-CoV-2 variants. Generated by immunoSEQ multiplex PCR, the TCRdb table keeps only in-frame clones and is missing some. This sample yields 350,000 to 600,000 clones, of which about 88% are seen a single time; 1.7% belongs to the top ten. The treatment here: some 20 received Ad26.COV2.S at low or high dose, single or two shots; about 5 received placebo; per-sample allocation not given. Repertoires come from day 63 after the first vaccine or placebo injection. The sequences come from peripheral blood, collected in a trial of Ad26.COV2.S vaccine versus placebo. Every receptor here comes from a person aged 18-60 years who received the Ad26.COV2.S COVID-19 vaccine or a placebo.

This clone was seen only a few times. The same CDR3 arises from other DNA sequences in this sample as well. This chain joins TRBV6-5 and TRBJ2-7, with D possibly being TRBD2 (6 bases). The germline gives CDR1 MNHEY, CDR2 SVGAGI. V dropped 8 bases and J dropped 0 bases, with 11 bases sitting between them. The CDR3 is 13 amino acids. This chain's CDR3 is CASRAGISYEQYF. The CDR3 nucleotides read TGTGCCAGCCGAGCGGGTATCTCCTACGAGCAGTACTTC.

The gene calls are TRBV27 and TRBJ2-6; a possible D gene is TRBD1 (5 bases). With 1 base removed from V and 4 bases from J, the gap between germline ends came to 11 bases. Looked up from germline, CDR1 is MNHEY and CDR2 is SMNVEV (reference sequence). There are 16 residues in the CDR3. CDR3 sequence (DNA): TGTGCCAGCAGTTTATTCGTCAGGGCCGGGGCCAACGTCCTGACTTTC. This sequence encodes CASSLFVRAGANVLTF. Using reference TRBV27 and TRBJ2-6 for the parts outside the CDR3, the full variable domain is EAQVTQNPRYLITVTGKKLTVTCSQNMNHEYMSWYRQDPGLGLRQIYYSMNVEVTDKGDVPEGYKVSRKEKRNFPLILESPSPNQTSLYFCASSLFVRAGANVLTFGAGSRLTVL.

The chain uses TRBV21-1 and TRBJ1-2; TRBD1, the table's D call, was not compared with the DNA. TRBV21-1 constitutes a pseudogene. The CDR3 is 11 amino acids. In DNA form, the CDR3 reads TGTGCCAGCAGCAAAGACGGGGACAACACCTTC. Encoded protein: CASSKDGDNTF.

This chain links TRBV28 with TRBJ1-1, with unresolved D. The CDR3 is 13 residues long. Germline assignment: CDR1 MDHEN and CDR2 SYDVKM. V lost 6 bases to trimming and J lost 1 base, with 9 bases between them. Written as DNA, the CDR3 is TGTGCCAGCAGAACCGGACGGAACACTGAAGCTTTCTTT. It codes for CASRTGRNTEAFF.

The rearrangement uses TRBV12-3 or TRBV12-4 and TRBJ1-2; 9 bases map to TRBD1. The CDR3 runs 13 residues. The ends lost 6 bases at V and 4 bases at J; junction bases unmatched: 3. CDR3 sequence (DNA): TGTGCCAGCAGGGACAGGGGAGGCTATGGCTACACCTTC. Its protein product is CASRDRGGYGYTF.

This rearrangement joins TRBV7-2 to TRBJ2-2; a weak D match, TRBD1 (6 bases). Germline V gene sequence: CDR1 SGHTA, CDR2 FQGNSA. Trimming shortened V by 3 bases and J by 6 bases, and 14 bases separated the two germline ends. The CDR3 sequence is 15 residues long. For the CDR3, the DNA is TGTGCCAGCAGCTTCCGGGACAACCCACCCGGGGAGCTGTTTTTT. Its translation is CASSFRDNPPGELFF. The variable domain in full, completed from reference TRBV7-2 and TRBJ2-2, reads GAGVSQSPSNKVTEKGKDVELRCDPISGHTALYWYRQSLGQGLEFLIYFQGNSAPDKSGLPSDRFSAERTGGSVSTLTIQRTQQEDSAVYLCASSFRDNPPGELFFGEGSRLTVL.

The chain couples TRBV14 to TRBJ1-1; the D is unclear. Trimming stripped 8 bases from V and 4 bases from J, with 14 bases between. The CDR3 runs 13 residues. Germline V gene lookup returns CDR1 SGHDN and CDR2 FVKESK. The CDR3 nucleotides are TGTGCCAGCGGCTGGAATGCGGGCACTGAAGCTTTCTTT. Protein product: CASGWNAGTEAFF.

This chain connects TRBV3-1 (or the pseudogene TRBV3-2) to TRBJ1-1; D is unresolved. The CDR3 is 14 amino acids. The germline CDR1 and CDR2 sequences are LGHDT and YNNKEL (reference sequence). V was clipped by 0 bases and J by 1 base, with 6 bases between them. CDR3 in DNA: TGTGCCAGCAGCCAAGATATTAGGAACACTGAAGCTTTCTTT. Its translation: CASSQDIRNTEAFF.

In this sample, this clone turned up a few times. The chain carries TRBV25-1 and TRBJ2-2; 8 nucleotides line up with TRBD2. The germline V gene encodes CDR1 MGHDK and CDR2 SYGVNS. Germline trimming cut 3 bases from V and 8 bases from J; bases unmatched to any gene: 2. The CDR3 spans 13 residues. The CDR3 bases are TGTGCCAGCAGTGAGACTAGCGCTGGGGAGCTGTTTTTT. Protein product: CASSETSAGELFF.

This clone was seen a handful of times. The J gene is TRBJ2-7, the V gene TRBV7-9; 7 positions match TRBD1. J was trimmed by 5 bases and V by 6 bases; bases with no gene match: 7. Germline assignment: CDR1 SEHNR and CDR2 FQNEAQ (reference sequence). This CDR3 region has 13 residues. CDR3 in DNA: TGTGCCAGCAGGCGGACAGGTTTGGACGAGCAGTACTTC. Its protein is CASRRTGLDEQYF.

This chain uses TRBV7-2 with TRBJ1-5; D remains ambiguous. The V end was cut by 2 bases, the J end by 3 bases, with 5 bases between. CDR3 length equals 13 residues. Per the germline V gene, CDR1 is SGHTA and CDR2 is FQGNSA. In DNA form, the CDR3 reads TGTGCCAGCAGCTTAAGTTTCAATCAGCCCCAGCATTTT. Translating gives CASSLSFNQPQHF.

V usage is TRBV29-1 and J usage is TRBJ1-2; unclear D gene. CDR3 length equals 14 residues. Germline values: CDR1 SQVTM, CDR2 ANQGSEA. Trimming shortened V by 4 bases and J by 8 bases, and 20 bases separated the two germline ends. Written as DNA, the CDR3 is TGCAGCGTTGGCTCCCTCCTATATGTGAACGGCTACACCTTC. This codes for CSVGSLLYVNGYTF.

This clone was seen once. The CDR3 protein is CASSLGLNYGYTF. CDR3 nucleotides: TGTGCCAGCAGCTTAGGGCTTAACTATGGCTACACCTTC. The chain combines TRBV7-9 with TRBJ1-2; D gene unclear. V was pared by 1 base and J by 1 base, with 4 bases between. The CDR3 has 13 residues. Germline-derived CDR1 and CDR2 are SEHNR and FQNEAQ (reference sequence).